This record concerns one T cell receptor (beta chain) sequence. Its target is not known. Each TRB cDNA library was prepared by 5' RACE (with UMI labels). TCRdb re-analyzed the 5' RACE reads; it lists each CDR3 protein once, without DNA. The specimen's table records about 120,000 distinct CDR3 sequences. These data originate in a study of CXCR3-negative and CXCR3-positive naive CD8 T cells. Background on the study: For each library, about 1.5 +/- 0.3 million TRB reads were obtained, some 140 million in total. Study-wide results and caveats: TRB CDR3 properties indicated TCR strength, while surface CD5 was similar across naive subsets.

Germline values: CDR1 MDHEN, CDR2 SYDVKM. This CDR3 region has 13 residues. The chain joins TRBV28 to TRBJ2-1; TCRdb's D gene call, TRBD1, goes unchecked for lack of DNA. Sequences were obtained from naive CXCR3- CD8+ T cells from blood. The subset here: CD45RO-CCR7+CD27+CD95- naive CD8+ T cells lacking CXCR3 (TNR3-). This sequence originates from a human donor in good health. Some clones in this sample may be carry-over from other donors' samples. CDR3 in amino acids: CASRRDRYNEQFF.